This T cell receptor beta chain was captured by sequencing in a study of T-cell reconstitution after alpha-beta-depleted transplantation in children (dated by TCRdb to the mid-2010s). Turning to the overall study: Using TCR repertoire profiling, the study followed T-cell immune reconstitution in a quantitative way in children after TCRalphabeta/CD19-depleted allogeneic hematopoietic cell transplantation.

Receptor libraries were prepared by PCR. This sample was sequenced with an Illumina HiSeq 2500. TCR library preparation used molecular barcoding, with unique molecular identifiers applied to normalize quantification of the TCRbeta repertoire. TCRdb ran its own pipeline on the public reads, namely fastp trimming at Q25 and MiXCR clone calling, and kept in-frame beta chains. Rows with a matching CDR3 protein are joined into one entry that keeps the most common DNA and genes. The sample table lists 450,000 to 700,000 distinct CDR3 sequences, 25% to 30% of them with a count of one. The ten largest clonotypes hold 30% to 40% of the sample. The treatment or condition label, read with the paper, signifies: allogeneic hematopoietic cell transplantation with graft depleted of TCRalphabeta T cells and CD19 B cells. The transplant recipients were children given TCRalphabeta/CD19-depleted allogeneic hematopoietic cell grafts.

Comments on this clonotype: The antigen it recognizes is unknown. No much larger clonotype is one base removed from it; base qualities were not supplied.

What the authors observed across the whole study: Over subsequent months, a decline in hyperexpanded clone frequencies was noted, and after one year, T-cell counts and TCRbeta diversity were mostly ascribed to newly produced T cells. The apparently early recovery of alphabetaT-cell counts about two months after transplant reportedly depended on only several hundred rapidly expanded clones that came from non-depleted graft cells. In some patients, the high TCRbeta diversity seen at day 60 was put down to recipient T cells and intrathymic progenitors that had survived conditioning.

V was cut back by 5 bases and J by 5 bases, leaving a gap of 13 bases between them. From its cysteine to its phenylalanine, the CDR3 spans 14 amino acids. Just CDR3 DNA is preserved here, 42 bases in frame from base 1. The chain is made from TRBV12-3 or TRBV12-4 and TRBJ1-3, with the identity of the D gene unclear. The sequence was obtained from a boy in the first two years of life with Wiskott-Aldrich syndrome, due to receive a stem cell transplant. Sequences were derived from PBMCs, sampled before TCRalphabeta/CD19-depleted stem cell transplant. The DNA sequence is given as TGTGCCAGCAGTCCCCCGCAGTCTCGAAACACCATATATTTT. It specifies CASSPPQSRNTIYF.